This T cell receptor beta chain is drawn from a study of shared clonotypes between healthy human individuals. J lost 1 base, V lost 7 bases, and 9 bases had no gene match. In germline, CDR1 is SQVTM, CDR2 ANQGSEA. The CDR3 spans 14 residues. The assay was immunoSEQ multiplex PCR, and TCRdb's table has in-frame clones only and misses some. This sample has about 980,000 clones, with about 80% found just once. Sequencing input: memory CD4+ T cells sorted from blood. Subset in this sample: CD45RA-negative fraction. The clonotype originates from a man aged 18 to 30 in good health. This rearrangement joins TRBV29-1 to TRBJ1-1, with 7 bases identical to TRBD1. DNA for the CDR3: TGCAGCGCCTCGAGGAACAGGGGGAACACTGAAGCTTTCTTT. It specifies CSASRNRGNTEAFF.